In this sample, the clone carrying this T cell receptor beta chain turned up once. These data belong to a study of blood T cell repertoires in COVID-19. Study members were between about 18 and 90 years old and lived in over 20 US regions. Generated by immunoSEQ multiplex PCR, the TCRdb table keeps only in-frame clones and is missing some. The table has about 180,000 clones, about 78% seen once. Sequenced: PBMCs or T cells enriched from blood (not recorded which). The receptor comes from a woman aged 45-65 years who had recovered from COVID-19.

This CDR3 is CAWSEGTGGPYEQYF. The CDR3, as DNA: TGTGCCTGGAGTGAAGGGACAGGGGGACCCTACGAGCAGTACTTC. The genes are TRBV30 and TRBJ2-7; 11 bases are shared with TRBD1. Germline-derived CDR1 and CDR2 are GTSNPN and SVGIG (reference sequence). V trimming: 1 base; J trimming: 2 bases; junction bases outside the gene matches: 4. The CDR3 has 15 amino acids.